Listed below are T cell receptor beta chains from one sample, sequenced in a study of response to subunit inactivated influenza vaccine. In TCRdb, the RT-PCR reads were re-called with MiXCR into one record per CDR3 protein. The sample holds more than 700,000 distinct CDR3 sequences; 21% are singletons and the top ten take approximately 10%. The input for sequencing was PBMCs from blood, taken around 5 days after vaccination. Source of these receptors: a man aged 45 to 65 who received an inactivated influenza vaccine. CDR3s include the opening cysteine and the closing phenylalanine or tryptophan.

v_call: TRBV20-1; j_call: TRBJ1-6; cdr3_aa: CSARRSAGQGSDLHF
v_call: TRBV20-1; j_call: TRBJ2-7; cdr3_aa: CSARLASYEQYF
v_call: TRBV29-1; j_call: TRBJ1-2; cdr3_aa: CSVGAGAYGYTF
v_call: TRBV28; j_call: TRBJ2-7; cdr3_aa: CASRAGFEQYF
v_call: TRBV7-6; j_call: TRBJ2-2; cdr3_aa: CASSLEAAQTGELFF
v_call: TRBV3-1; j_call: TRBJ1-2; cdr3_aa: CASSQAASLYGYTF
v_call: TRBV7-6; j_call: TRBJ2-7; cdr3_aa: CASSRLGQGAYEQYF
v_call: TRBV12-3/TRBV12-4; j_call: TRBJ2-5; cdr3_aa: CASSFPGPQETQYF
v_call: TRBV10-2; j_call: TRBJ1-1; cdr3_aa: CATVLRSFTEAFF
v_call: TRBV28; j_call: TRBJ2-4; cdr3_aa: CASSFRGLGRNIQYF
v_call: TRBV6-2/TRBV6-3; j_call: TRBJ2-7; cdr3_aa: CASSYYLTNPIYEQYF
v_call: TRBV27; j_call: TRBJ2-3; cdr3_aa: CASSLEPWPTDTQYF
v_call: TRBV20-1; j_call: TRBJ2-4; cdr3_aa: CSALYSGSAGNIQYF
v_call: TRBV4-1; j_call: TRBJ2-1; cdr3_aa: CASSQDMGRQKYEQFF
v_call: TRBV12-3/TRBV12-4; j_call: TRBJ2-1; cdr3_aa: CASSLREGAYNEQFF
v_call: TRBV29-1; j_call: TRBJ2-7; cdr3_aa: CSVSGPLFEQYF
v_call: TRBV6-5; j_call: TRBJ1-2; cdr3_aa: CASSLGEGYTF
v_call: TRBV5-1; j_call: TRBJ2-7; cdr3_aa: CASSPRTRLYEQYF
v_call: TRBV6-1; j_call: TRBJ2-1; cdr3_aa: CASSLGTIRNEQFF
v_call: TRBV5-1; j_call: TRBJ1-1; cdr3_aa: CASSLWSPVETEAFF
v_call: TRBV7-8; j_call: TRBJ2-4; cdr3_aa: CASSSVPGPQYF
v_call: TRBV15; j_call: TRBJ2-1; cdr3_aa: CATSVRTWDEQFF
v_call: TRBV29-1; j_call: TRBJ1-1; cdr3_aa: CSVGKTGNTEAFF
v_call: TRBV20-1; j_call: TRBJ2-5; cdr3_aa: CSARRRQGETQYF
v_call: TRBV28; j_call: TRBJ2-1; cdr3_aa: CASSTPLLASNYNEQFF
v_call: TRBV7-9; j_call: TRBJ2-4; cdr3_aa: CASSRSGSATKNIQYF
v_call: TRBV29-1; j_call: TRBJ2-7; cdr3_aa: CSVFFQGGTYF